This TCR beta chain was retrieved from a study of Ad26.COV2.S vaccination and SARS-CoV-2 variants. Stated treatment: roughly 19 received Ad26.COV2.S at low or high dose, single or two shots; about 5 received placebo; per-sample allocation not given. Samples analyzed were those drawn on day 63 after the first vaccine or placebo injection. Sequencing was performed with immunoSEQ multiplex PCR; in TCRdb, only in-frame clones are kept and a portion is missing. The repertoire has around 300,000 clones, 75% to 90% of them found once; the top ten carry roughly 5%. Sample: peripheral blood, taken in a trial of Ad26.COV2.S vaccine versus placebo. This TCR was recovered from a person between 18 and 65 years old who received the Ad26.COV2.S COVID-19 vaccine or a placebo.

The CDR3 region has the DNA TGTGCCAGTAGTTCAGGAGGAAGGGGGACGTCGACTGAAGCTTTCTTT. Its translation is CASSSGGRGTSTEAFF. The chain carries TRBV19 and TRBJ1-1, with D perhaps matching TRBD1 (6 bases). Looked up from germline, CDR1 is LNHDA and CDR2 is SQIVND (reference sequence). Trimming pared 5 bases from V and 5 bases from J, leaving 21 bases between. This CDR3 spans 16 amino acids.